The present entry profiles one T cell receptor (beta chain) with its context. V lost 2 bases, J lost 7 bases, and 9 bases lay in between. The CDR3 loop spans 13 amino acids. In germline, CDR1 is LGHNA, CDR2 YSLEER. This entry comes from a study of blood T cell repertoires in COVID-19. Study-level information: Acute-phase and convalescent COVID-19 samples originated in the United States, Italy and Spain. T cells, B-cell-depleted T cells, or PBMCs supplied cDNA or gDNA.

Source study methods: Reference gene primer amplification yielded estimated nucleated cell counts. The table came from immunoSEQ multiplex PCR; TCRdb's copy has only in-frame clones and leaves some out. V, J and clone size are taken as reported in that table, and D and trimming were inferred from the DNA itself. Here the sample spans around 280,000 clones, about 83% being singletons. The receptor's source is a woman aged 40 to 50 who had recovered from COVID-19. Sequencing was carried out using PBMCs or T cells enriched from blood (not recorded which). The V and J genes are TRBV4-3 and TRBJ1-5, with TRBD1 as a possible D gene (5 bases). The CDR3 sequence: CASSQWSGQPQHF. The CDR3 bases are TGCGCCAGCAGCCAATGGTCAGGGCAGCCCCAGCATTTT.